These 17 T cell receptor beta chains originate from one sample sequenced in a study of cytomegalovirus exposure and HLA in healthy donors. The primer mix had 60 Vbeta and 13 Jbeta primers. Profiling relied on immunoSEQ multiplex PCR, and the TCRdb table lists in-frame clones only, not all of them. The sample lists about 110,000 clones; about 70% were seen once. Sequencing was performed on PBMCs. The receptors here all came from a man aged 45-60 years in good health and CMV-seropositive.

The V and J genes are TRBV6-1 and TRBJ2-7; perhaps TRBD2 as D (6 bases). Trimming shortened V by 10 bases and J by 0 bases, and 16 bases separated the two germline ends. This CDR3 is 14 amino acids long. Germline V CDR1 and CDR2: MNHNS, SASEGT. The CDR3 is CATREDYLSYEQYF. The CDR3, as DNA: TGTGCCACCAGGGAGGACTATCTCTCCTACGAGCAGTACTTC.

This clone came up once. The V and J genes are TRBV6-1 and TRBJ2-7; 8 bases match TRBD1. The germline V gene encodes CDR1 MNHNS and CDR2 SASEGT. With V trimmed by 0 bases and J by 2 bases, 9 bases remained unmatched. This CDR3 region has 17 residues. CDR3 in DNA: TGTGCCAGCAGTGAAGCTGTCCCACAGGGGGACGCCTACGAGCAGTACTTC. It is translated as CASSEAVPQGDAYEQYF.

The chain links TRBV7-9 to TRBJ1-1; unclear D gene. This CDR3 contains 13 residues. The germline V gene has CDR1 SEHNR and CDR2 FQNEAQ (reference sequence). With 5 bases removed from V and 4 bases from J, the gap between germline ends came to 11 bases. For the CDR3, the DNA is TGTGCCAGCAGCCCTGGGTCGGGCACTGAAGCTTTCTTT. It specifies CASSPGSGTEAFF.

This clone was recorded a few times. The chain links TRBV10-3 to TRBJ2-1; 10 bases line up with TRBD1. Germline CDR1 ENHRY, CDR2 SYGVKD. The CDR3 runs 14 residues. J was trimmed by 7 bases and V by 4 bases; bases with no gene match: 4. Here the CDR3 reads CAISGDRGQNEQFF. The CDR3 DNA reads as TGTGCCATCAGTGGAGACAGGGGGCAGAATGAGCAGTTCTTC.

This clone was observed a handful of times. The gene calls are TRBV7-6 and TRBJ1-1; 10 bases line up with TRBD1. Germline values: CDR1 SGHVS, CDR2 FNYEAQ. This CDR3 has 15 amino acids. V shed 5 bases and J 0 bases; nucleotides not matched to a gene: 3. The CDR3 loop reads CASSPTGGMNTEAFF. In nucleotides, the CDR3 is TGTGCCAGCAGCCCGACAGGGGGCATGAACACTGAAGCTTTCTTT. Together with reference TRBV7-6 and TRBJ1-1, the CDR3 gives the full variable domain: GAGVSQSPRYKVTKRGQDVALRCDPISGHVSLYWYRQALGQGPEFLTYFNYEAQQDKSGLPNDRFSAERPEGSISTLTIQRTEQRDSAMYRCASSPTGGMNTEAFFGQGTRLTVV.

The chain recombines TRBV7-2 with TRBJ2-5; D unclear. The V gene's germline CDR1 is SGHTA and CDR2 FQGNSA. Trimming cost V 5 bases and J 4 bases, with 14 bases left between them. The CDR3 has 14 amino acids. The CDR3 nucleotides read TGTGCCAGCAGCCCTGAAATCTCGGGAGAGACCCAGTACTTC. Its protein is CASSPEISGETQYF.

The chain couples TRBV5-1 to TRBJ2-1, with TRBD2 identical over 9 bases. Germline V gene data show CDR1 as SGHRS and CDR2 as YFSETQ. V was clipped by 0 bases and J by 8 bases; unmatched bases: 3. The CDR3 is made up of 14 amino acids. Written as DNA, the CDR3 is TGCGCCAGCAGCTTGGTAGCGGGGGAGGATGAGCAGTTCTTC. Encoded protein: CASSLVAGEDEQFF. The entire variable domain, with the rest obtained from reference TRBV5-1 and TRBJ2-1, is as follows: KAGVTQTPRYLIKTRGQQVTLSCSPISGHRSVSWYQQTPGQGLQFLFEYFSETQRNKGNFPGRFSGRQFSNSRSEMNVSTLELGDSALYLCASSLVAGEDEQFFGPGTRLTVL.

The V gene is TRBV9, the J gene TRBJ2-3; TRBD2 matches 9 bases. The germline gives CDR1 SGDLS, CDR2 YYNGEE. V lost 3 bases and J lost 4; bases outside the gene matches: 12. This CDR3 spans 17 amino acids. This CDR3 is CASSGEGGLAKSDTQYF. The CDR3, as DNA: TGTGCCAGCAGCGGAGAGGGGGGACTAGCTAAGTCAGATACGCAGTATTTT. The full variable domain, rest sourced from reference TRBV9 and TRBJ2-3, is DSGVTQTPKHLITATGQRVTLRCSPRSGDLSVYWYQQSLDQGLQFLIQYYNGEERAKGNILERFSAQQFPDLHSELNLSSLELGDSALYFCASSGEGGLAKSDTQYFGPGTRLTVL.

V is TRBV7-2 and J is TRBJ2-2, with 7 bases fitting TRBD2. The CDR3 sequence is 15 residues long. The germline V gene encodes CDR1 SGHTA and CDR2 FQGNSA. The V segment lost 1 base and the J segment 6 bases; nucleotides outside the gene matches: 5. The CDR3 coding sequence is TGTGCCAGCAGCTTAGAAGCGGGAAGAGCCGGGGAGCTGTTTTTT. This sequence encodes CASSLEAGRAGELFF.

The genes are TRBV5-5 and TRBJ1-2; TRBD1 matches at 7 bases. The J segment lost 8 bases and the V segment lost 4 bases, leaving 8 bases of the junction unmatched. This CDR3 contains 13 residues. The germline V gene encodes CDR1 SGHKS and CDR2 YYEKEE (reference sequence). The DNA for the CDR3 is TGTGCCAGCAGCCCGACAGGGTTGAACGGCTACACCTTC. Encoded protein: CASSPTGLNGYTF.

The chain combines TRBV30 with TRBJ2-2; D is unclear. V was clipped by 5 bases and J by 0 bases, with 13 bases between them. Germline V lookup: CDR1 GTSNPN, CDR2 SVGIG (reference sequence). The CDR3 loop spans 15 amino acids. CDR3 sequence: CAWVRGLSNTGELFF. For the CDR3, the DNA is TGTGCCTGGGTGCGCGGTCTTTCGAACACCGGGGAGCTGTTTTTT.

This clone was seen once. Mismatch with germline at one junction end may stem from a read error. The rearrangement links TRBV6-5 to TRBJ2-7; 11 bases align to TRBD2. The CDR3 is 13 residues long. In germline, CDR1 is MNHEY, CDR2 SVGAGI. The CDR3 reads CASKVSGGAGYNF. Written as DNA, the CDR3 is TGTGCCAGCAAGGTTAGCGGGGGGGCCGGTTACAACTTC.

This chain links TRBV25-1 with TRBJ1-3; TRBD1 matches at 8 bases. The CDR3 is 15 amino acids. Trimming at V came to 3 bases and at J to 1 base, leaving 2 bases not matched to a gene. The germline V gene encodes CDR1 MGHDK and CDR2 SYGVNS. Here the CDR3 DNA reads TGTGCCAGCAGTGAGCGGACAGGGTCTGGAAACACCATATATTTT. Amino acids: CASSERTGSGNTIYF. Complete variable domain (other parts from reference TRBV25-1 and TRBJ1-3): EADIYQTPRYLVIGTGKKITLECSQTMGHDKMYWYQQDPGMELHLIHYSYGVNSTEKGDLSSESTVSRIRTEHFPLTLESARPSHTSQYLCASSERTGSGNTIYFGEGSWLTVV.

This chain uses TRBV19 with TRBJ1-1; D is possibly TRBD1 (5 bases). Looked up from germline, CDR1 is LNHDA and CDR2 is SQIVND (reference sequence). The CDR3 is made up of 13 amino acids. V was shortened by 6 bases and J by 4 bases, with 12 bases between the two germline ends. In DNA form, the CDR3 reads TGTGCCAGTAGGGTTCAGGGTTCCACTGAAGCTTTCTTT. It yields the protein CASRVQGSTEAFF.

The count of this clone is one. The rearrangement joins TRBV30 to TRBJ2-1; 13 positions match TRBD2. This CDR3 region has 18 residues. Trimming at V came to 3 bases and at J to 7 bases, leaving 15 bases not matched to a gene. Germline assignment: CDR1 GTSNPN and CDR2 SVGIG (reference sequence). The CDR3 DNA reads TGTGCCTGGAGGAGACCGGGGGGGACTAGCGGGATACCTAATGAGCAGTTCTTC. This translates into CAWRRPGGTSGIPNEQFF.

The CDR3 loop reads CASSSGQDEAFF. CDR3 DNA sequence: TGCGCCAGCAGCTCGGGACAGGACGAAGCTTTCTTT. V and J are TRBV5-1 and TRBJ1-1; 8 nucleotides agree with TRBD1. Germline V lookup: CDR1 SGHRS, CDR2 YFSETQ. This CDR3 comprises 12 residues. V lost 3 bases and J lost 8; bases outside the gene matches: 3.

V is TRBV18 and J is TRBJ2-3; D is ambiguous. This CDR3 is built from 14 residues. V lost 6 bases, J lost 4 bases, and 14 bases lay in between. The V gene's germline CDR1 is KGHSH and CDR2 LQKENI. The CDR3 here is CASSAGAQADTQYF. DNA of the CDR3: TGTGCCAGCTCCGCTGGCGCCCAGGCAGATACGCAGTATTTT.